These 20 T cell receptor beta chains originate from one sample sequenced in a study of early stage breast cancer tumors. Profiling relied on immunoSEQ multiplex PCR, and the TCRdb table lists in-frame clones only, not all of them. The table has tens of thousands of clones, roughly four fifths seen once. The sequenced sample was blood. The receptors were sampled from a person aged 40-50 years with breast cancer.

This chain links TRBV7-3 with TRBJ2-1, with TRBD2 identical over 8 bases. The CDR3 sequence is 15 residues long. Germline CDR1 and CDR2: SGHTA and FQGTGA. With V trimmed by 3 bases and J by 4 bases, 5 bases remained unmatched. CDR3 DNA sequence: TGTGCCAGCAGCTTGGGAGCGGGAGTTTACAATGAGCAGTTCTTC. Protein product: CASSLGAGVYNEQFF.

The J gene is TRBJ2-7, the V gene TRBV7-9, with D perhaps matching TRBD2 (6 bases). The CDR3 contains 13 residues. Germline CDR1 is SEHNR and CDR2 is FQNEAQ (reference sequence). This CDR3 reads CASGQVRTYEQYF. The CDR3 DNA is TGTGCGAGCGGGCAGGTCAGAACCTACGAGCAGTACTTC.

This clone has a handful of counts. The rearrangement joins TRBV7-2 to TRBJ1-2; TRBD1 might be the D (5 bases). Germline CDR1 and CDR2: SGHTA and FQGNSA. CDR3 length: 13 amino acids. The germline V and J ends were trimmed by 5 bases and 7 bases, with 14 bases remaining between them. The CDR3 sequence is CASSPSRVVGYTF. In DNA form, the CDR3 reads TGTGCCAGCAGCCCTAGCAGGGTAGTTGGCTACACCTTC.

This CDR3 reads CASSLQGATNEKLFF. The CDR3 DNA sequence: TGTGCCAGCAGTCTTCAGGGGGCAACTAATGAAAAACTGTTTTTT. The genes are TRBV27 and TRBJ1-4, with 7 nucleotides matching TRBD1. The CDR3 is 15 amino acids. Germline-derived CDR1 and CDR2 are MNHEY and SMNVEV (reference sequence). The V segment lost 5 bases and the J segment 0 bases; nucleotides outside the gene matches: 3.

This clone has just a few counts. The chain joins TRBV6-6 to TRBJ2-7; D not resolved. CDR1 is MNHNY and CDR2 is SVGAGI in the germline V gene (reference sequence). This CDR3 region has 13 residues. Deletions cut 0 bases from V and 5 bases from J, with 8 bases between. CDR3 protein: CASSYSIEHEQYF. In nucleotides, the CDR3 is TGTGCCAGCAGTTACTCAATAGAGCACGAGCAGTACTTC.

This clone has a handful of counts. The chain is built from TRBV2 and TRBJ2-7; D is possibly TRBD1 (5 bases). The germline CDR1 and CDR2 sequences are SNHLY and FYNNEI. The V end was cut by 9 bases, the J end by 0 bases, with 12 bases between. This CDR3 is built from 13 residues. CDR3 protein: CARRTPSSYEQYF. CDR3 in DNA: TGTGCCAGACGGACACCGAGCTCCTACGAGCAGTACTTC.

J is TRBJ1-2 and V is TRBV9, with 7 bases that match TRBD1. Unmatched junction bases numbered 4, after V lost 0 bases and J lost 2 bases. CDR1 and CDR2 (germline): SGDLS, YYNGEE. The CDR3 spans 15 residues. CDR3 nucleotide sequence: TGTGCCAGCAGCGTAGCCCCGACAGGGAACTATGGCTACACCTTC. Translated, it gives CASSVAPTGNYGYTF.

This clone came up once. In DNA, the CDR3 is TGTGCCAGCATTAGACTAGCGGGCGCTTCCTACGAGCAGTACTTC. This encodes CASIRLAGASYEQYF. V usage is TRBV2 and J usage is TRBJ2-7, with 10 bases lining up with TRBD2. Germline CDR1 and CDR2: SNHLY and FYNNEI. The CDR3 loop spans 15 amino acids. Trimming took 7 bases from V and 1 from J; bases not matched to a gene: 7.

V gene TRBV4-3 combines with J gene TRBJ2-1, with 15 positions matching TRBD2. The CDR3 is 17 amino acids. V lost 4 bases to trimming and J lost 8 bases; unmatched junction nucleotides: 9. Germline V gene sequence: CDR1 LGHNA, CDR2 YSLEER. CDR3 bases: TGCGCCAGCAGCCCCACCTCGGGACTAGCGGGAGGAGATGAGCAGTTCTTC. Residues: CASSPTSGLAGGDEQFF.

The chain joins TRBV6-9 to TRBJ1-1; the D gene is possibly TRBD1 (6 bases). The CDR3 totals 15 residues. The germline V and J ends were trimmed by 5 bases and 0 bases, with 13 bases remaining between them. The germline gives CDR1 MNHGY, CDR2 SVAAGI. CDR3 amino acids: CASSHYRQVNTEAFF. CDR3 bases: TGTGCCAGCAGTCACTACAGACAGGTGAACACTGAAGCTTTCTTT.

This chain joins TRBV4-3 and TRBJ2-7; possible D gene TRBD2, 6 bases. The germline V gene has CDR1 LGHNA and CDR2 YSLEER. The germline V and J ends were trimmed by 0 bases and 5 bases, with 14 bases remaining between them. There are 15 residues in the CDR3. In DNA form, the CDR3 reads TGCGCCAGCAGCCAAGACCTCGGGAGTCAGGACGAGCAGTACTTC. Its protein product is CASSQDLGSQDEQYF.

The J gene is TRBJ1-1, the V gene TRBV4-2, with TRBD1 matching 7 bases. The V segment lost 4 bases and the J segment 0 bases; nucleotides outside the gene matches: 5. The CDR3 loop spans 15 amino acids. Germline V gene data show CDR1 as LGHNA and CDR2 as YNFKEQ. DNA for the CDR3: TGTGCCAGCAGCCGAGCGGGACAGATGAACACTGAAGCTTTCTTT. It is translated as CASSRAGQMNTEAFF.

This clone occurred once. The J gene is TRBJ2-1, the V gene TRBV6-4, with 14 nucleotides matching TRBD2. The CDR3 sequence is 20 residues long. From germline, CDR1 is MRHNA and CDR2 SNTAGT. The ends lost 0 bases at V and 4 bases at J; junction bases unmatched: 11. This CDR3 is CASSDSGTSGSTPFYNEQFF. The CDR3 bases are TGTGCCAGCAGTGACTCAGGGACTAGCGGGAGCACGCCGTTTTACAATGAGCAGTTCTTC.

This clone appeared once. CDR3: CASSLSRQEGSEKLFF. As DNA, the CDR3 is TGTGCCAGCTCACTAAGTCGTCAGGAAGGGTCCGAAAAACTGTTTTTT. The chain recombines TRBV18 with TRBJ1-4; D not certain. The V end lost 4 bases, the J end lost 8 bases, and 20 bases lay between the germline ends. This CDR3 has 16 amino acids. Per germline, CDR1 KGHSH and CDR2 LQKENI. The complete variable domain, with remaining parts taken from reference TRBV18 and TRBJ1-4, reads NAGVMQNPRHLVRRRGQEARLRCSPMKGHSHVYWYRQLPEEGLKFMVYLQKENIIDESGMPKERFSAEFPKEGPSILRIQQVVRGDSAAYFCASSLSRQEGSEKLFFGSGTQLSVL.

This chain connects TRBV18 to TRBJ2-1, with TRBD2 matching over 11 bases. This CDR3 contains 16 residues. CDR1 and CDR2 from the germline V gene are KGHSH and LQKENI. V dropped 4 bases and J dropped 2; count of bases not matched to a gene: 4. CDR3 amino acids: CASSLIAGGTYNEQFF. The CDR3 DNA follows: TGTGCCAGCTCACTTATAGCGGGAGGGACCTACAATGAGCAGTTCTTC.

The chain recombines TRBV11-2 with TRBJ2-3, with a weak D call TRBD2 (6 bases). The V gene lost 5 bases and the J gene lost 11 bases, with 26 bases spanning the gap. The CDR3 has 16 amino acids. The V gene's germline CDR1 is SGHAT and CDR2 FQNNGV. The CDR3 reads CASSPLWVREPIVQYF. Here the CDR3 DNA reads TGTGCCAGCAGCCCTCTTTGGGTGCGGGAACCAATAGTGCAGTATTTT.

The chain has TRBV2 and TRBJ2-2, with D maybe TRBD2 (6 bases). The CDR3 is 14 amino acids. Germline V gene sequence: CDR1 SNHLY, CDR2 FYNNEI. Trimming cost V 3 bases and J 5 bases, with 10 bases left between them. The CDR3 here is CASSELRGTGELFF. In DNA, the CDR3 is TGTGCCAGCAGTGAGCTTCGGGGGACCGGGGAGCTGTTTTTT.

This CDR3 is CASSLDRVGTPGGTDTQYF. Here the CDR3 DNA reads TGTGCCAGCAGCTTAGATCGGGTCGGCACCCCCGGAGGAACAGATACGCAGTATTTT. The chain uses TRBV11-3 and TRBJ2-3; D is possibly TRBD2 (5 bases). Looked up from germline, CDR1 is SGHNT and CDR2 is YENEEA. The CDR3 has 19 amino acids. With 0 bases removed from V and 3 bases from J, the gap between germline ends came to 22 bases.

The genes are TRBV6-1 and TRBJ1-3; tentatively, D is TRBD1 (5 bases). Per germline, CDR1 MNHNS and CDR2 SASEGT. This CDR3 is built from 12 residues. Trimming took off 6 bases at V and 6 bases at J, with 9 bases between the two ends. The CDR3 bases are TGTGCCAGCAGCGACAGTTTAAACACCATATATTTT. It is translated as CASSDSLNTIYF.

This chain links TRBV4-2 with TRBJ2-5; 10 bases fit TRBD2. The CDR3 contains 19 residues. The ends lost 0 bases at V and 5 bases at J; junction bases unmatched: 15. Germline loops: CDR1 LGHNA, CDR2 YNFKEQ. The CDR3 DNA is TGTGCCAGCAGCCAAGATGGGCCAGCGGGAGGGCCGGGGAGGGAGACCCAGTACTTC. This translates into CASSQDGPAGGPGRETQYF.